These 28 T cell receptor beta chains came from one sample sequenced in a study of blood T cell repertoires in COVID-19. Libraries were prepared by immunoSEQ multiplex PCR; TCRdb keeps only in-frame clonotypes and omits some of them. This sample has 60,000 to 75,000 clones, with under 90% found just once. Source material: peripheral blood. The receptor set was obtained from a human donor in a cohort sampled during active COVID-19.

The V call is TRBV5-4, the J call TRBJ2-3; maybe TRBD2 (5 bases). The CDR3 contains 13 residues. Trimming took off 7 bases at V and 5 bases at J, with 14 bases between the two ends. In germline, CDR1 is SGHNT, CDR2 YYREEE (reference sequence). Here the CDR3 DNA reads TGTGCCAGCGGAAACCACCGGGGAGATACGCAGTATTTT. Its protein product is CASGNHRGDTQYF.

The chain has TRBV5-6 and TRBJ1-6, with D perhaps matching TRBD1 (5 bases). The CDR3 contains 14 residues. Trimming stripped 4 bases from V and 9 bases from J, with 14 bases between. Germline-derived CDR1 and CDR2 are SGHDT and YYEEEE. In nucleotides, the CDR3 is TGTGCCAGCAGCCCGGGGGGGTCGAGTTCACCCCTCCACTTT. It codes for CASSPGGSSSPLHF.

This clone was found once. J is TRBJ1-1 and V is TRBV7-6; 7 positions match TRBD1. Per the germline V gene, CDR1 is SGHVS and CDR2 is FNYEAQ. The CDR3 sequence is 14 residues long. V gave up 1 base and J gave up 4 bases; unmatched junction bases: 3. CDR3 region: CASSLEGAFTEAFF. The CDR3 DNA is TGTGCCAGCAGCTTAGAGGGGGCTTTCACTGAAGCTTTCTTT.

The CDR3 DNA sequence: TGTGCCAGCAGTTTTTCCGGGACAGGGACACCCCTCCACTTT. Its translation is CASSFSGTGTPLHF. The gene calls are TRBV28 and TRBJ1-6, with 9 bases fitting TRBD1. The CDR3 is 14 amino acids. V gave up 3 bases and J gave up 11 bases; unmatched junction bases: 5. Germline V gene lookup returns CDR1 MDHEN and CDR2 SYDVKM.

In DNA, the CDR3 is TGCAGCGTCGAGACTAGTGGGGCCGGGGAGCTGTTTTTT. This gives the protein CSVETSGAGELFF. The chain has TRBV29-1 and TRBJ2-2; tentatively, D is TRBD2 (6 bases). V was pared by 6 bases and J by 6 bases, with 14 bases between. Germline lookup yields CDR1 SQVTM and CDR2 ANQGSEA. This CDR3 has 13 residues.

The chain is built from TRBV24-1 and TRBJ2-3; no definite D call. The CDR3 totals 14 residues. The germline V gene has CDR1 KGHDR and CDR2 SFDVKD. The V end was cut by 2 bases, the J end by 0 bases, with 5 bases between. The CDR3 region is CATSDWASTDTQYF. For the CDR3, the DNA is TGTGCCACCAGTGATTGGGCTAGCACAGATACGCAGTATTTT.

The rearrangement links TRBV4-2 to TRBJ1-5; D is uncertain. Germline loops: CDR1 LGHNA, CDR2 YNFKEQ. The CDR3 has 17 amino acids. The V gene lost 2 bases and the J gene lost 1 base, with 15 bases spanning the gap. The DNA for the CDR3 is TGTGCCAGCAGCCAAACACAAGCAGGCAGAAGCAATCAGCCCCAGCATTTT. It encodes CASSQTQAGRSNQPQHF.

This clone was detected a few times. The J gene is TRBJ1-6, the V gene TRBV5-5; TRBD1 might be the D (6 bases). Trimming left V 0 bases short and J 18 bases short, with 16 bases between. Germline values: CDR1 SGHKS, CDR2 YYEKEE (reference sequence). The CDR3 runs 13 residues. CDR3 residues: CASSLEWGQAGHF. DNA for the CDR3: TGTGCCAGCAGCTTGGAGTGGGGGCAGGCCGGCCACTTT. The whole variable domain, filled in from reference TRBV5-5 and TRBJ1-6, reads DAGVTQSPTHLIKTRGQQVTLRCSPISGHKSVSWYQQVLGQGPQFIFQYYEKEERGRGNFPDRFSARQFPNYSSELNVNALLLGDSALYLCASSLEWGQAGHFGNGTRLTVT.

The chain carries TRBV28 and TRBJ1-6, with 7 bases lining up with TRBD1. Trimming at V came to 4 bases and at J to 14 bases, leaving 20 bases not matched to a gene. CDR3 length: 17 residues. Germline assignment: CDR1 MDHEN and CDR2 SYDVKM. CDR3: CASSSRILGQAMFSLHF. The CDR3 DNA follows: TGTGCCAGCAGTTCCCGAATTCTCGGACAGGCAATGTTTTCCCTCCACTTT.

The chain joins TRBV28 to TRBJ1-5, with D hard to call. The length of the CDR3 is 13 residues. CDR1 MDHEN and CDR2 SYDVKM come from the germline V gene. The germline V and J ends were trimmed by 2 bases and 16 bases, with 18 bases remaining between them. The CDR3 bases are TGTGCCAGCAGTTTAGGAAATATGCGCGACTCACATTTT. Amino acids: CASSLGNMRDSHF.

The chain employs TRBV7-9 and TRBJ2-3; D is uncertain. V lost 4 bases and J 5 bases, leaving 7 bases between the germline ends. In germline, CDR1 is SEHNR, CDR2 FQNEAQ (reference sequence). This CDR3 region has 12 residues. The CDR3 here is CASSWSGDTQYF. Here the CDR3 DNA reads TGTGCCAGCAGCTGGTCCGGAGATACGCAGTATTTT.

The genes are TRBV3-1 (or the pseudogene TRBV3-2) and TRBJ1-1; no firm D call. In germline, CDR1 is LGHDT, CDR2 YNNKEL (reference sequence). V was pared by 6 bases and J by 4 bases, with 12 bases between. The CDR3 extends over 13 amino acids. In DNA, the CDR3 is TGTGCCAGCAGTCGCGGATGGAGCACTGAAGCTTTCTTT. Its translation: CASSRGWSTEAFF.

CDR3 amino acids: CASSNLALAGGWGETQYF. The CDR3 DNA follows: TGTGCCAGCAGCAATCTAGCCCTAGCGGGGGGCTGGGGAGAGACCCAGTACTTC. V usage is TRBV3-1 (or the pseudogene TRBV3-2) and J usage is TRBJ2-5, with 11 bases matching TRBD2. The length of the CDR3 is 18 residues. From germline, CDR1 is LGHDT and CDR2 YNNKEL (reference sequence). The J segment lost 4 bases and the V segment lost 5 bases, leaving 15 bases of the junction unmatched.

This CDR3 is CASSFRGNSNQPQHF. The CDR3 nucleotides read TGTGCCAGCAGTTTCAGGGGAAATAGCAATCAGCCCCAGCATTTT. The chain combines TRBV6-5 with TRBJ1-5; tentatively, D is TRBD1 (6 bases). The CDR3 contains 15 residues. Trimming took off 4 bases at V and 0 bases at J, with 10 bases between the two ends. Per the germline V gene, CDR1 is MNHEY and CDR2 is SVGAGI.

This chain joins TRBV20-1 and TRBJ2-7; 14 bases are a match to TRBD2. V lost 3 bases to trimming and J lost 4 bases; unmatched junction nucleotides: 8. Per germline, CDR1 DFQATT and CDR2 SNEGSKA (reference sequence). CDR3 length: 16 residues. The CDR3: CSASRLAGGSPYEQYF. The CDR3 DNA is TGCAGTGCTAGTAGACTAGCGGGAGGGTCCCCTTACGAGCAGTACTTC.

The chain links TRBV25-1 to TRBJ1-4; 7 nucleotides align to TRBD1. Germline CDR1 reads MGHDK; CDR2 reads SYGVNS. This CDR3 comprises 15 residues. J gave up 7 bases and V 8 bases, and 13 bases lay outside the gene matches. DNA for the CDR3: TGTGCCAGCTCGAATCGGGACAGCACTTTTGAAAAACTGTTTTTT. Translating gives CASSNRDSTFEKLFF.

CDR3 DNA sequence: TGTGCCAGCAGCTTCTATGACAGGGATTACGAGCAGTACTTC. Residues: CASSFYDRDYEQYF. The rearrangement links TRBV5-4 to TRBJ2-7; 7 bases line up with TRBD1. With V trimmed by 2 bases and J by 4 bases, 6 bases remained unmatched. Germline V gene sequence: CDR1 SGHNT, CDR2 YYREEE (reference sequence). The CDR3 loop spans 14 amino acids.

The V and J genes are TRBV7-8 and TRBJ2-1; 9 bases align to TRBD1. This CDR3 spans 13 amino acids. Germline V gene data show CDR1 as SGHVS and CDR2 as FQNEAQ. The V gene end was trimmed by 5 bases and the J gene end by 8 bases; junction bases not matched to a gene: 4. CDR3 region: CASSGGQGDEQFF. The CDR3, as DNA: TGTGCCAGCAGCGGGGGACAGGGTGATGAGCAGTTCTTC.

The J gene is TRBJ1-2, the V gene TRBV5-6, with TRBD1 as a possible D gene (5 bases). V lost 2 bases, J lost 4 bases, and 18 bases lay in between. CDR3 length: 16 residues. The germline gives CDR1 SGHDT, CDR2 YYEEEE. The CDR3 DNA follows: TGTGCCAGCAGCTTTACCGGGGGAGAAGGCTTCTATGGCTACACCTTC. Amino acids: CASSFTGGEGFYGYTF. Combining the CDR3 with reference TRBV5-6 and TRBJ1-2 gives the whole variable domain DAGVTQSPTHLIKTRGQQVTLRCSPKSGHDTVSWYQQALGQGPQFIFQYYEEEERQRGNFPDRFSGHQFPNYSSELNVNALLLGDSALYLCASSFTGGEGFYGYTFGSGTRLTVV.

The chain employs TRBV4-3 and TRBJ2-1; possibly TRBD1 for D (6 bases). V lost 4 bases to trimming and J lost 7 bases, with 14 bases between them. Germline V gene lookup returns CDR1 LGHNA and CDR2 YSLEER. This CDR3 comprises 14 residues. The CDR3, as DNA: TGCGCCAGCAGCCCGGACAGTCTTCGAAATGAGCAGTTCTTC. Amino acid sequence: CASSPDSLRNEQFF.

The rearrangement joins TRBV27 to TRBJ2-7; 7 nucleotides align to TRBD1. The CDR3 covers 15 residues. Germline-derived CDR1 and CDR2 are MNHEY and SMNVEV (reference sequence). J gave up 0 bases and V 3 bases, and 5 bases lay outside the gene matches. CDR3 loop: CASSFGTGVSYEQYF. The CDR3 nucleotides read TGTGCCAGCAGTTTTGGAACAGGGGTCTCCTACGAGCAGTACTTC.

The chain recombines TRBV5-4 with TRBJ2-5; D unresolved. Germline CDR1 is SGHNT and CDR2 is YYREEE (reference sequence). The V end was cut by 0 bases, the J end by 3 bases, with 12 bases between. The CDR3 covers 15 residues. CDR3 sequence reads: CASSLGPAAEETQYF. CDR3 DNA sequence: TGTGCCAGCAGCTTGGGGCCGGCGGCTGAAGAGACCCAGTACTTC.

V and J are TRBV19 and TRBJ1-1, with 9 positions matching TRBD1. With V trimmed by 6 bases and J by 5 bases, 7 bases remained unmatched. The CDR3 is 14 residues long. CDR1 LNHDA and CDR2 SQIVND come from the germline V gene (reference sequence). The CDR3: CASRDRGGRTEAFF. CDR3 in DNA: TGTGCCAGTAGGGACAGGGGAGGAAGGACTGAAGCTTTCTTT.

J is TRBJ2-3 and V is TRBV15, with 11 positions matching TRBD2. CDR1 is LNHNV, CDR2 YYDKDF, per germline (reference sequence). There are 17 residues in the CDR3. With V trimmed by 1 base and J by 0 bases, 3 bases remained unmatched. The CDR3 nucleotides read TGTGCCACCAGCAGAGGTTTAGCGGGGGGGAGCACAGATACGCAGTATTTT. Translating it yields CATSRGLAGGSTDTQYF.

The V gene is TRBV7-8, the J gene TRBJ2-7; D remains ambiguous. Trimming stripped 5 bases from V and 0 bases from J, with 11 bases between. CDR3 size: 14 residues. CDR1 is SGHVS, CDR2 FQNEAQ, per germline. The CDR3 bases are TGTGCCAGCAGCGCGCGGTCTGACTCCTACGAGCAGTACTTC. It specifies CASSARSDSYEQYF.

The chain uses TRBV28 and TRBJ2-1; D is unclear. V was clipped by 2 bases and J by 8 bases, with 7 bases between them. The CDR3 is 12 amino acids. In germline, CDR1 is MDHEN, CDR2 SYDVKM. The CDR3 sequence: CASSLNPDEQFF. CDR3 coding DNA: TGTGCCAGCAGTTTAAATCCCGATGAGCAGTTCTTC. The variable domain in full, with the rest retrieved from reference TRBV28 and TRBJ2-1, is DVKVTQSSRYLVKRTGEKVFLECVQDMDHENMFWYRQDPGLGLRLIYFSYDVKMKEKGDIPEGYSVSREKKERFSLILESASTNQTSMYLCASSLNPDEQFFGPGTRLTVL.

This chain connects TRBV6-2 or TRBV6-3 to TRBJ2-7; 8 bases match TRBD1. Germline loops: CDR1 MNHEY, CDR2 SVGEGT. The CDR3 spans 16 residues. V lost 2 bases, J lost 2 bases, and 8 bases stayed unmatched. DNA of the CDR3: TGTGCCAGCAGTTACCGCGACAGGGGTCGTACCTACGAGCAGTACTTC. This encodes CASSYRDRGRTYEQYF.

This rearrangement joins TRBV9 to TRBJ2-1; a possible D gene is TRBD1 (6 bases). CDR1 SGDLS and CDR2 YYNGEE come from the germline V gene. CDR3 length: 15 amino acids. Trimming pared 3 bases from V and 10 bases from J, leaving 20 bases between. CDR3 DNA: TGTGCCAGCAGCGCCTATTCCGGGACAACGGGCGAGCAGTTCTTC. Translation gives CASSAYSGTTGEQFF.